This record looks at one TCR beta chain sequence and its context. The CDR3 contains 16 residues. The germline V gene encodes CDR1 LNHDA and CDR2 SQIVND (reference sequence). Trimming cost V 3 bases and J 6 bases, with 20 bases left between them. Sequenced by immunoSEQ multiplex PCR; TCRdb stores in-frame clones only, minus some. The sample holds around 130,000 clones, approximately 94% seen once. The source of the sample is a study of control samples from healthy donors and cancer patients. This receptor was taken from a man aged 30-40 years in good health. Input material: blood. V gene TRBV19 combines with J gene TRBJ1-2; D unclear. The CDR3 DNA sequence: TGTGCCAGTAGTATCTATCCGAATGCTTACAAGGATGGCTACACCTTC. This gives the protein CASSIYPNAYKDGYTF.